A selection of T cell receptor beta chains follows, all from one sample in a study of shared clonotypes between healthy human individuals. Clones were read by immunoSEQ multiplex PCR, and TCRdb kept only the in-frame ones, dropping some. The table records about 2.4 million clones, roughly 93% of them present only once. Specimen: naive CD4+ T cells from PBMCs. All receptors come from a man aged 18 to 29 in good health. Some clones in this sample may be carry-over from other donors' samples. Both conserved end residues are part of each CDR3. Fields, in order: J gene, D gene, V gene, clone size, CDR3 DNA, CDR3 protein. D genes are given only for firm matches. Clone size is stated in some rows and not others, as once, few, many or a class when expanded.

TRBJ2-5	TRBD2	TRBV5-1	.	TGCGCCAGCAGCCCGGCTAGCGGGAGGGCCGGAGAGACCCAGTACTTC	CASSPASGRAGETQYF
TRBJ2-2	TRBD1	TRBV7-3	.	TGTGCCAGCAGCCAGCCGGGACAGGGGGCGCGGACCGGGGAGCTGTTTTTT	CASSQPGQGARTGELFF
TRBJ2-5	.	TRBV9	.	TGTGCCAGCAGCTTATTCGGAGGGTCCAGGGAGGAGACCCAGTACTTC	CASSLFGGSREETQYF
TRBJ1-1	.	TRBV27	.	TGTGCCAGCAGTTTAAACTGGGTCGGTACCACTGAAGCTTTCTTT	CASSLNWVGTTEAFF
TRBJ2-1	TRBD2	TRBV5-1	.	TGCGCCAGCAGCTTGATCGTTAGCGGGAGGGCCAGCTACAATGAGCAGTTCTTC	CASSLIVSGRASYNEQFF
TRBJ2-7	TRBD2	TRBV9	.	TGTGCCAGCAGCGTAGATCAGGGAGGGGCCCACGAGCAGTACTTC	CASSVDQGGAHEQYF
TRBJ2-2	.	TRBV6-5	.	TGTGCCAGCAGTAGGGGACGGCTGTCCGGGGAGCTGTTTTTT	CASSRGRLSGELFF
TRBJ1-1	.	TRBV11-1	.	TGTGCCAGCAGCACACTGGACAGGAACACTGAAGCTTTCTTT	CASSTLDRNTEAFF
TRBJ2-1	TRBD2	TRBV9	.	TGTGCCAGCAGCCCCGGCGGGAGCTCCTACAATGAGCAGTTCTTC	CASSPGGSSYNEQFF
TRBJ1-5	.	TRBV30	.	TGTGCCTGGAACCAGGGAGGGCAGCCCCAGCATTTT	CAWNQGGQPQHF
TRBJ2-7	TRBD1	TRBV19	.	TGTGCCAGTAGGCGGACAGGCTCCTACGAGCAGTACTTC	CASRRTGSYEQYF
TRBJ2-7	.	TRBV6-1	.	TGTGCCAGCAGTGAAGGGAACTACTACGAGCAGTACTTC	CASSEGNYYEQYF
TRBJ2-3	.	TRBV7-3	.	TGTGCCAGCAGCGCTCGGACTCACACAGATACGCAGTATTTT	CASSARTHTDTQYF
TRBJ1-1	.	TRBV6-6	.	TGTGCCACCCGGATGAGGGGCACTGAAGCTTTCTTT	CATRMRGTEAFF
TRBJ2-7	.	TRBV9	.	TGTGCCAGCAGCGTAGGGAGGGGCTGGTCCTACGAGCAGTACTTC	CASSVGRGWSYEQYF
TRBJ1-1	.	TRBV5-1	.	TGCGCCAGCAGCCCGGGAGGCGCGCGTGGGACTGAAGCTTTCTTT	CASSPGGARGTEAFF
TRBJ2-7	.	TRBV27	.	TGTGCCAGCAGTTTATATGCTAGCGTCGAGCAGTACTTC	CASSLYASVEQYF
TRBJ1-2	TRBD1	TRBV7-3	once	TGTGCCAGCAGCTCCCGGGGACAGGGGAACTATGGCTACACCTTC	CASSSRGQGNYGYTF
TRBJ1-1	.	TRBV20-1	.	TGCAGTGCCGGGTCTGAAGCTTTCTTT	CSAGSEAFF
TRBJ2-5	TRBD1	TRBV19	.	TGTGCCAGTAGCCCCAGGGGGCGAGAGACCCAGTACTTC	CASSPRGRETQYF
TRBJ2-2	.	TRBV7-9	.	TGTGCCAGCAGCTTAGCGGCAGGGCTTGGAGGGGAGCTGTTTTTT	CASSLAAGLGGELFF
TRBJ2-7	.	TRBV2	.	TGTGCCAGCAGAAGCCTAAGACACGAGCAGTACTTC	CASRSLRHEQYF
TRBJ1-5	.	TRBV19	.	TGTGCCAGTATGGGGGGTTATAGCAATCAGCCCCAGCATTTT	CASMGGYSNQPQHF
TRBJ1-5	.	TRBV19	once	TGTGCCAGTAGTGAATACAGGGAGAATCAGCCCCAGCATTTT	CASSEYRENQPQHF
TRBJ1-1	.	TRBV27	once	TGTGCCAGCAGTTTATCGGGGTCGAGGGTGCGAGCTTTCTTT	CASSLSGSRVRAFF
TRBJ2-2	.	TRBV2	.	TGTGCCAGCACCGTCGGGTCCGGGGAGCTGTTTTTT	CASTVGSGELFF
TRBJ2-3	.	TRBV29-1	.	TGCAGCGAGCGGAGTCCTAGCACAGATACGCAGTATTTT	CSERSPSTDTQYF
TRBJ2-1	.	TRBV7-9	once	TGTGCCAGCAGCCCATTAGGCTCCTACAATGAGCAGTTCTTC	CASSPLGSYNEQFF
TRBJ2-7	TRBD2	TRBV18	.	TGTGCCAGCTCACCACCTGGGGTACTAGCGGGTGAGCAGTACTTC	CASSPPGVLAGEQYF
TRBJ1-1	.	TRBV5-1	.	TGCGCCAGCAAATTAGGAGCGGGAGCCACTGAAGCTTTCTTT	CASKLGAGATEAFF
TRBJ1-5	.	TRBV19	.	TGTGCCAGTAGCATACAGGGAAAGAGCAATCAGCCCCAGCATTTT	CASSIQGKSNQPQHF
TRBJ1-1	.	TRBV19	few	TGTGCCAGTAGTTCCCTCGGACTGGCCTTTGAAGCTTTCTTT	CASSSLGLAFEAFF
TRBJ2-7	TRBD2	TRBV7-7	.	TGTGCCAGCAGCCCAACGGGACTAGCGGGAGTCGAGCAGTACTTC	CASSPTGLAGVEQYF
TRBJ1-4	.	TRBV16	.	TGTGCCAGCAGCCCTACCGGGGGGGCTAATGAAAAACTGTTTTTT	CASSPTGGANEKLFF
TRBJ2-1	TRBD2	TRBV7-9	.	TGTGCCAGCAGCCCGTCCTTTTGGGCGGGAGGGTACAATGAGCAGTTCTTC	CASSPSFWAGGYNEQFF